This passage covers 17 T cell receptor beta chains from one sample sequenced in a study of human T cells and chemical hapten exposure. Each CDR3 protein is one row after TCRdb ran MiXCR on the RACE reads. This table holds 85,000 to 130,000 distinct CDR3 sequences, approximately 12% found once. The time point is: pre-sensitization, week 0. The treatment was: therapeutic diphenylcyclopropenone sensitization with weekly scalp DPC. Source: whole blood, taken in connection with sensitization to the hapten diphenylcyclopropenone (DPC). The receptors originated from a woman aged 45-60 years with alopecia areata. Some clones in this sample may be carry-over from other donors' samples.

This chain uses TRBV11-2 with TRBJ2-3; 10 bases map to TRBD1. The CDR3 runs to 16 residues. The ends lost 1 base at V and 2 bases at J; junction bases unmatched: 3. Germline V gene lookup returns CDR1 SGHAT and CDR2 FQNNGV. The CDR3 reads CASSLGTGGTTDTQYF. The CDR3 coding sequence is TGTGCCAGCAGCTTAGGGACAGGGGGGACCACAGATACGCAGTATTTT.

For this clonotype: A much larger clone differs from this one at a single base, so this may be a read error. V is TRBV10-3 and J is TRBJ2-1; D remains unclear. Trimming pared 0 bases from V and 6 bases from J, leaving 6 bases between. Germline V lookup: CDR1 ENHRY, CDR2 SYGVKD. The CDR3 spans 13 residues. This CDR3 is CAISESPINEQFF. DNA of the CDR3: TGTGCCATCAGTGAGTCCCCCATCAATGAGCAGTTCTTC.

This clonotype was found many times. The chain is built from TRBV20-1 and TRBJ2-2, with 9 nucleotides matching TRBD2. V gave up 3 bases and J gave up 5 bases; unmatched junction bases: 4. There are 14 residues in the CDR3. Per germline, CDR1 DFQATT and CDR2 SNEGSKA (reference sequence). The CDR3 DNA reads TGCAGTGCTAGTAGCGGGAGAAAGACCGGGGAGCTGTTTTTT. Residues: CSASSGRKTGELFF.

The chain recombines TRBV6-5 with TRBJ1-1, with 7 bases fitting TRBD1. Germline V CDR1 and CDR2: MNHEY, SVGAGI. Trimming removed 7 bases from V and 5 bases from J; junction bases left unmatched: 10. The CDR3 spans 14 residues. CDR3 in amino acids: CASTRTGPGTEAFF. The DNA of the CDR3 is TGTGCCAGCACTCGGACAGGCCCGGGTACTGAAGCTTTCTTT.

This clonotype appeared many times. The rearrangement links TRBV27 to TRBJ2-7, with TRBD1 matching 7 bases. This CDR3 is 15 amino acids long. Germline V lookup: CDR1 MNHEY, CDR2 SMNVEV (reference sequence). The V gene end was trimmed by 4 bases and the J gene end by 7 bases; junction bases not matched to a gene: 13. The CDR3 bases are TGTGCCAGCAGTTCGCCCGGGACAGCCCGACTTGAGCAGTACTTC. It is translated as CASSSPGTARLEQYF.

This clonotype was recorded a few times. V gene TRBV28 combines with J gene TRBJ2-7, with 10 bases fitting TRBD2. The germline V gene encodes CDR1 MDHEN and CDR2 SYDVKM. This CDR3 region has 17 residues. V shed 5 bases and J 3 bases; nucleotides not matched to a gene: 13. The CDR3 loop reads CASSGPDASGRYYEQYF. DNA of the CDR3: TGTGCCAGCAGTGGCCCAGACGCTAGCGGGAGATACTACGAGCAGTACTTC.

The rearrangement links TRBV4-1 to TRBJ2-4; D gene unclear. Germline assignment: CDR1 MGHRA and CDR2 YSYEKL. The CDR3 sequence is 15 residues long. Trimming removed 1 base from V and 0 bases from J, with 7 bases in between. As DNA, the CDR3 is TGCGCCAGCAGCCAAGGGCCGCTAGCCAAAAACATTCAGTACTTC. Its translation is CASSQGPLAKNIQYF.

In this sample, this clonotype turned up once. The chain employs TRBV5-4 and TRBJ1-2, with 12 bases matching TRBD1. Germline CDR1 is SGHNT and CDR2 is YYREEE (reference sequence). This CDR3 region has 16 residues. The V segment lost 4 bases and the J segment 5 bases; nucleotides outside the gene matches: 9. CDR3 coding DNA: TGTGCCAGCAGCGCCCTCCCGGGACAGGGGGCGTATGGCTACACCTTC. Its protein is CASSALPGQGAYGYTF. The complete variable domain, with remaining parts taken from reference TRBV5-4 and TRBJ1-2, reads ETGVTQSPTHLIKTRGQQVTLRCSSQSGHNTVSWYQQALGQGPQFIFQYYREEENGRGNFPPRFSGLQFPNYSSELNVNALELDDSALYLCASSALPGQGAYGYTFGSGTRLTVV.

This clonotype was detected only a few times. The chain joins TRBV5-6 to TRBJ1-5, with D tentatively TRBD1 (5 bases). The V gene's germline CDR1 is SGHDT and CDR2 YYEEEE. The ends were cut back, 1 base at V and 8 bases at J, with 13 bases in the middle. The CDR3 loop spans 14 amino acids. The CDR3 coding sequence is TGTGCCAGCAGCTTGAACGGGGGGATGGAGCCCCAGCATTTT. Its translation is CASSLNGGMEPQHF.

The chain recombines TRBV2 with TRBJ1-4; a possible D gene is TRBD1 (5 bases). Trimming took off 0 bases at V and 7 bases at J, with 15 bases between the two ends. This CDR3 contains 16 residues. Germline loops: CDR1 SNHLY, CDR2 FYNNEI. CDR3 DNA sequence: TGTGCCAGCAGTGAAGCCTTCTCCGGGACGTCTGAAAAACTGTTTTTT. It translates to CASSEAFSGTSEKLFF. The full variable domain, completed using reference TRBV2 and TRBJ1-4, is EPEVTQTPSHQVTQMGQEVILRCVPISNHLYFYWYRQILGQKVEFLVSFYNNEISEKSEIFDDQFSVERPDGSNFTLKIRSTKLEDSAMYFCASSEAFSGTSEKLFFGSGTQLSVL.

This clonotype was observed at least ten times. This sequence joins TRBV28 and TRBJ1-5; 8 bases line up with TRBD1. J gave up 7 bases and V 6 bases, and 11 bases lay outside the gene matches. The CDR3 runs 15 residues. The V gene's germline CDR1 is MDHEN and CDR2 SYDVKM. The CDR3 here is CASSFNPGQGQPQHF. For the CDR3, the DNA is TGTGCCAGCAGCTTTAACCCTGGACAGGGCCAGCCCCAGCATTTT.

This chain connects TRBV2 to TRBJ2-3, with unresolved D. The CDR3 extends over 15 amino acids. Germline V lookup: CDR1 SNHLY, CDR2 FYNNEI. Trimming took off 4 bases at V and 2 bases at J, with 13 bases between the two ends. The CDR3 nucleotides read TGTGCCAGCAGTGTAATGCAGAGGACCACAGATACGCAGTATTTT. Protein: CASSVMQRTTDTQYF.

This clonotype was counted at least ten times. A read error may produce the germline difference seen at one junction end. The chain couples TRBV28 to TRBJ1-5, with D maybe TRBD1 (6 bases). This CDR3 region has 14 residues. Looked up from germline, CDR1 is MDHEN and CDR2 is SYDVKM. DNA of the CDR3: TGCTCCGGCAAGGCGGGACAAGGCAATCAGCCCCAGCATTTT. This encodes CSGKAGQGNQPQHF. The variable domain in full, completed from reference TRBV28 and TRBJ1-5, reads DVKVTQSSRYLVKRTGEKVFLECVQDMDHENMFWYRQDPGLGLRLIYFSYDVKMKEKGDIPEGYSVSREKKERFSLILESASTNQTSMYLCSGKAGQGNQPQHFGDGTRLSIL.

Ten or more counts support this clonotype. This sequence joins TRBV12-3 or TRBV12-4 and TRBJ2-6; 10 nucleotides agree with TRBD2. V shed 6 bases and J 0 bases; nucleotides not matched to a gene: 26. The CDR3 covers 24 residues. Here the CDR3 reads CASSPTRPRLAGAQTHSGANVLTF. The CDR3 DNA reads as TGTGCCAGCAGCCCAACTAGGCCCCGGCTAGCGGGGGCGCAAACACACTCTGGGGCCAACGTCCTGACTTTC.

This clonotype has ten or more counts. The rearrangement joins TRBV6-5 to TRBJ2-2, with D possibly TRBD2 on 5 matching bases. Germline V gives CDR1 MNHEY, CDR2 SVGAGI. The CDR3 is 17 amino acids. The V end was cut by 0 bases, the J end by 5 bases, with 16 bases between. CDR3 protein: CASSYSRPGIGTGELFF. CDR3 in DNA: TGTGCCAGCAGTTACTCGCGTCCCGGGATCGGGACCGGGGAGCTGTTTTTT.

This clonotype has only one observation. This rearrangement joins TRBV28 to TRBJ2-1; D is ambiguous. The CDR3 is 12 residues long. CDR1 and CDR2 from the germline V gene are MDHEN and SYDVKM. The DNA of the CDR3 is TGTACCACGACCCCCTTGTCCAATGAGCAGTTCTTC. Amino acids: CTTTPLSNEQFF.

The chain combines TRBV7-9 with TRBJ2-1; no clear D. Germline V gene data show CDR1 as SEHNR and CDR2 as FQNEAQ (reference sequence). The CDR3 contains 15 residues. The V and J ends lost 3 bases and 6 bases respectively, with 15 bases between them. The DNA of the CDR3 is TGTGCCAGCAGCTTCAACCCCCTAAGCCGCAATGAGCAGTTCTTC. Encoded protein: CASSFNPLSRNEQFF.